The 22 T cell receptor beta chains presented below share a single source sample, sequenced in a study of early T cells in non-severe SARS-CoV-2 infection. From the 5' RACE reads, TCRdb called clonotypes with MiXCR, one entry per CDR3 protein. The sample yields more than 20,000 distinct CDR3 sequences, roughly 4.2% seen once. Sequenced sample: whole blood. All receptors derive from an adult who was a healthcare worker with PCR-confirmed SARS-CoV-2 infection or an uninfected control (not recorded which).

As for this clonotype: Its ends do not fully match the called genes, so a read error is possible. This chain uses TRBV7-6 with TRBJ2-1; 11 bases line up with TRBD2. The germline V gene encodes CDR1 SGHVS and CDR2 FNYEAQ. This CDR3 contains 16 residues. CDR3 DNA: TGTGCCAGCAGCTTAGCGCCGGCTAGCGGGAGGAATGAACAGTTCTTC. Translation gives CASSLAPASGRNEQFF. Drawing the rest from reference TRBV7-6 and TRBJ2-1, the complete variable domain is GAGVSQSPRYKVTKRGQDVALRCDPISGHVSLYWYRQALGQGPEFLTYFNYEAQQDKSGLPNDRFSAERPEGSISTLTIQRTEQRDSAMYRCASSLAPASGRNEQFFGPGTRLTVL.

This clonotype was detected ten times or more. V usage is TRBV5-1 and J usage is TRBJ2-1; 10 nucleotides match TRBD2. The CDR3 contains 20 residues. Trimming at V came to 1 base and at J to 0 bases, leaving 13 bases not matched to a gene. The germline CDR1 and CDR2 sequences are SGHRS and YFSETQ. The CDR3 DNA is TGCGCCAGCAGCTTGTGGCCCCTAGCGGGGGAATCGAGCTCCTACAATGAGCAGTTCTTC. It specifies CASSLWPLAGESSSYNEQFF.

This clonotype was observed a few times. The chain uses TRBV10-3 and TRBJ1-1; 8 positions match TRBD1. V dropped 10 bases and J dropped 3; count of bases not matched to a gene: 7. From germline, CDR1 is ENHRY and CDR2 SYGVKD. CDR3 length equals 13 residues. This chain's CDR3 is CATKDRADTEAFF. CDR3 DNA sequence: TGTGCCACAAAGGACAGGGCGGACACTGAAGCTTTCTTT.

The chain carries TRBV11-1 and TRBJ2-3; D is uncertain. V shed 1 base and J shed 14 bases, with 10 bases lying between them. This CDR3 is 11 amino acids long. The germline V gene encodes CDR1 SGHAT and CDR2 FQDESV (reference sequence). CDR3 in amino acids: CASSLDGPLYF. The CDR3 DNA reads TGTGCCAGCAGCTTAGACGGGCCATTGTATTTT.

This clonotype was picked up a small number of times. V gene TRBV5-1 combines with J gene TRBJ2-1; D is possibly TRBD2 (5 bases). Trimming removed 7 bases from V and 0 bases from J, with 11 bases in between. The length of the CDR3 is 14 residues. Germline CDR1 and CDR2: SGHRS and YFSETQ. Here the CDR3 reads CASFQRSSYNEQFF. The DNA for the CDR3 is TGCGCCAGCTTCCAGCGGAGCTCCTACAATGAGCAGTTCTTC.

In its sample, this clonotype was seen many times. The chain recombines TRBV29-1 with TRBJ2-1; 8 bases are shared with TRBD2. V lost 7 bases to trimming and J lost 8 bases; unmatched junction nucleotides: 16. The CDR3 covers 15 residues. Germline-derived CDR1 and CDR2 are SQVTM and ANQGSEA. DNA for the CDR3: TGCAGCGGGGAACGAGCCCGGACTAGCCGGGATGAGCAGTTCTTC. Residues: CSGERARTSRDEQFF.

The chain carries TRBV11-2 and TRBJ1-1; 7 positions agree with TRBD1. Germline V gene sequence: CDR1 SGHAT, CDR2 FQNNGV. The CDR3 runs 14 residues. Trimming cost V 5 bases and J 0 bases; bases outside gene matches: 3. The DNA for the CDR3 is TGTGCCAGCAGCAAGGGACAGATGAACACTGAAGCTTTCTTT. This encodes CASSKGQMNTEAFF.

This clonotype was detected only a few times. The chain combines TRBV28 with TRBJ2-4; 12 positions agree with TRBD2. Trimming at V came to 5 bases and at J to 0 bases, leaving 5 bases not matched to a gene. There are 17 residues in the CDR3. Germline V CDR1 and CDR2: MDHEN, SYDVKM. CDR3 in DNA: TGTGCCAGCAGTCTAGCGGGAGGGGGTCTAGCCAAAAACATTCAGTACTTC. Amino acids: CASSLAGGGLAKNIQYF.

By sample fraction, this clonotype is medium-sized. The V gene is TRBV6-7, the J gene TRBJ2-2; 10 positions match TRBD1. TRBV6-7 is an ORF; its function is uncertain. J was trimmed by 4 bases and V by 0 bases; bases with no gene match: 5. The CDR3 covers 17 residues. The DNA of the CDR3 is TGTGCCAGCAGTTACTCGCGGGACAGGGGACCCACCGGGGAGCTGTTTTTT. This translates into CASSYSRDRGPTGELFF.

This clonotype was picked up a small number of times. CDR3 in amino acids: CATSSSPTSSIAGHYEQYF. CDR3 DNA sequence: TGTGCCACCAGCTCTTCACCCACGTCATCCATAGCGGGGCACTACGAGCAGTACTTC. V and J are TRBV15 and TRBJ2-7, with TRBD2 matching 8 bases. The germline gives CDR1 LNHNV, CDR2 YYDKDF (reference sequence). CDR3 length: 19 amino acids. Trimming took 5 bases from V and 3 from J; bases not matched to a gene: 21. The variable domain in full, with the rest retrieved from reference TRBV15 and TRBJ2-7, is DAMVIQNPRYQVTQFGKPVTLSCSQTLNHNVMYWYQQKSSQAPKLLFHYYDKDFNNEADTPDNFQSRRPNTSFCFLDIRSPGLGDTAMYLCATSSSPTSSIAGHYEQYFGPGTRLTVT.

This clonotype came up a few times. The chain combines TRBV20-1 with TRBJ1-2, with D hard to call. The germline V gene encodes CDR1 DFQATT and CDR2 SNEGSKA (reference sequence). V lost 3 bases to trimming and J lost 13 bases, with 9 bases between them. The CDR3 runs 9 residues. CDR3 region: CSASPQFTF. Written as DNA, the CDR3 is TGCAGTGCTAGTCCACAGTTCACCTTC.

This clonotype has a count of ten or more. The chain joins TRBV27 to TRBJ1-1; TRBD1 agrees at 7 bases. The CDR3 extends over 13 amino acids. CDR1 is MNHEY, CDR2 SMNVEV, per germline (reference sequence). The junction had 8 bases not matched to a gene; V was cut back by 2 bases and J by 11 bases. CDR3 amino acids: CASSLGRGREAFF. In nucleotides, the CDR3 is TGTGCCAGCAGTTTAGGCAGGGGGAGGGAGGCTTTCTTT.

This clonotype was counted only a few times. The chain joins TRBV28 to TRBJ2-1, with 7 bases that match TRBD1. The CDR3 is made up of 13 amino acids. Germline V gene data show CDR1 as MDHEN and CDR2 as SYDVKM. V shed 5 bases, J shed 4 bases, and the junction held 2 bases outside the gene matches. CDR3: CASSTGQYNEQFF. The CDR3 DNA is TGTGCCAGCAGTACGGGACAGTACAATGAGCAGTTCTTC.

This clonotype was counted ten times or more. The CDR3 coding sequence is TGTGCCAGCAGGTCGCAGGGCTCCTATAATTCACCCCTCCACTTT. It is translated as CASRSQGSYNSPLHF. J is TRBJ1-6 and V is TRBV27; TRBD1 might be the D (5 bases). Trimming removed 6 bases at V and 0 bases at J, with 9 bases between. Germline V lookup: CDR1 MNHEY, CDR2 SMNVEV (reference sequence). The CDR3 loop spans 15 amino acids.

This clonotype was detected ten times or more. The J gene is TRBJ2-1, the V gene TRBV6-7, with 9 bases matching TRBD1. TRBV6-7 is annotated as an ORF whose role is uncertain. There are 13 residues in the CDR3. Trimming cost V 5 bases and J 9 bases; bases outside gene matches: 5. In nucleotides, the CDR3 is TGTGCCAGCAGTCCCGGGACAGGGAGTGAGCAGTTCTTC. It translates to CASSPGTGSEQFF.

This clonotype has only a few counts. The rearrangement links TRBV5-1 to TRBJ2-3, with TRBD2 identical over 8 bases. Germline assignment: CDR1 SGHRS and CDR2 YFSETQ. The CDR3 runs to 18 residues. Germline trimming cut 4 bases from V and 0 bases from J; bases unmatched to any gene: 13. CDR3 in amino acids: CASSLRLTGTRSTDTQYF. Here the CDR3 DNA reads TGCGCCAGCAGCCTCAGACTAACCGGGACTAGGAGCACAGATACGCAGTATTTT.

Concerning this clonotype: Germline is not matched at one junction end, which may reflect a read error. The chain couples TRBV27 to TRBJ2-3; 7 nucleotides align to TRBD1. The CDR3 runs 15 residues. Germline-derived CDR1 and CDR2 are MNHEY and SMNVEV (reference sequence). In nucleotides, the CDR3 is TGTGCCAGCAGTCCACAGGGGACAATCACAGATAGGCAGTATTTT. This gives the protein CASSPQGTITDRQYF.

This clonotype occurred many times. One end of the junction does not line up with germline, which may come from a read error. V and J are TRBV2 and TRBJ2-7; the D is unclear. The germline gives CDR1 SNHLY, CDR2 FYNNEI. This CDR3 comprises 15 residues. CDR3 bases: TGTGCCAGCAGGGAAGGGCGTAGCAACTCCTACGAGCAGTACTTC. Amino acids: CASREGRSNSYEQYF.

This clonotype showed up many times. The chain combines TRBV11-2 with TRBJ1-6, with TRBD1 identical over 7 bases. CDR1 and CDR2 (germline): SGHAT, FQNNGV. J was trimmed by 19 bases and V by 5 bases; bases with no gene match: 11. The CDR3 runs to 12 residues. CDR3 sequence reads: CASSPRTGVRHF. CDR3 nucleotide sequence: TGTGCCAGCAGCCCACGGACAGGTGTTAGACACTTT.

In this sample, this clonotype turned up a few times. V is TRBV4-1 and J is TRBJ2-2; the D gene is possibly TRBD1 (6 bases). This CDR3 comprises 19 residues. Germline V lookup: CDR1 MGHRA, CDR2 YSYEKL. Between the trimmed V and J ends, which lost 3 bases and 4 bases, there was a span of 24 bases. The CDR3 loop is CASSHDPRGQGFRTGELFF. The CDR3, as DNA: TGCGCCAGCAGCCACGACCCCCGGGGACAAGGATTTCGCACCGGGGAGCTGTTTTTT.

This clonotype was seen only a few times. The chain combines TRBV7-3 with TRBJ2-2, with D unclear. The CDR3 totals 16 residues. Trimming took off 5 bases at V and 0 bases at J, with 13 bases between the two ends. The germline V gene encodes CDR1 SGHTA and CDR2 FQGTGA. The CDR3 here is CASSPQAFANTGELFF. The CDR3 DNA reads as TGTGCCAGCAGCCCGCAGGCTTTCGCGAACACCGGGGAGCTGTTTTTT.

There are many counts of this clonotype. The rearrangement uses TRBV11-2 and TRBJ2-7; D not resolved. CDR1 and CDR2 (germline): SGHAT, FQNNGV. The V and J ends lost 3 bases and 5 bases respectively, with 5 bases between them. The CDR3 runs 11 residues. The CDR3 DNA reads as TGTGCCAGCAGCTTTAGTAACGAGCAGTACTTC. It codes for CASSFSNEQYF.